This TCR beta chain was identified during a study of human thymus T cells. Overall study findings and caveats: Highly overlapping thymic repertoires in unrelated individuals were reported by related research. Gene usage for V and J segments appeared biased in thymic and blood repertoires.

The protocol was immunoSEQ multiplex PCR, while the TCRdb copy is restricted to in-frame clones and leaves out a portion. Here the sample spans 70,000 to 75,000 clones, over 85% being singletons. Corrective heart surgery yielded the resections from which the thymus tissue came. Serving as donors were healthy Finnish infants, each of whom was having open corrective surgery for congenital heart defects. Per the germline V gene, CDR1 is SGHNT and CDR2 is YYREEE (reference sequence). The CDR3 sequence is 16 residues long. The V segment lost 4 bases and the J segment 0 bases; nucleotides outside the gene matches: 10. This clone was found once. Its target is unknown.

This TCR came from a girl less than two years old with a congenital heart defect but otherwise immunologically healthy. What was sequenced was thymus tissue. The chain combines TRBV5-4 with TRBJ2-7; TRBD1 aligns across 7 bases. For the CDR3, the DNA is TGTGCCAGCAGCCCTGCGAGGGGGCCAGACTCCTACGAGCAGTACTTC. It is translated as CASSPARGPDSYEQYF.